This TCR beta chain was sequenced for a study of CD8 T cells in Susac syndrome. Study-level background: Patients with Susac syndrome, at blood draw, were therapy-naive, on corticosteroids, or on intravenous immunoglobulin alone.

With random hexamers, roughly 0.5 to 1 ug RNA was reverse transcribed. One entry per CDR3 protein, called by TCRdb with MiXCR from the immunoSEQ multiplex PCR reads. The sample lists about 76,000 distinct CDR3 sequences, about 93% occurring once. In regard to this clonotype: Its antigen is unknown.

Study-wide results and caveats: The number of individuals included in the study's TCR sequencing and HLA analysis was acknowledged as relatively small.

The germline V gene encodes CDR1 SGHNT and CDR2 YENEEA. This CDR3 comprises 16 residues. Between the trimmed V and J ends, which lost 6 bases and 7 bases, there was a span of 21 bases. Source material: CD8+ T cells from PBMCs. The receptor was isolated from a human donor with Susac syndrome. V gene TRBV11-3 combines with J gene TRBJ2-2, with a weak D call TRBD2 (5 bases). The CDR3 nucleotides are TGTGCCAGCAGTTATACTAGTTACAGAGGAGGCGGGGAGCTGTTTTTT. This translates into CASSYTSYRGGGELFF.